A selection of T cell receptor beta chains follows, all from one sample in a study of blood T cells in healthy people across ages. MiXCR was run by TCRdb on the 5' RACE reads, yielding one entry per CDR3 protein. The sample contains 450,000 to 600,000 distinct CDR3 sequences, roughly a quarter of which appear only once. The same data also contributed to another study, on T cells of mothers and their children.

Source material: blood. Receptor source: a boy younger than 10 in good health. The CDR3 runs from the conserved cysteine through the conserved F or W. Each record gives: clone size, J gene, D gene, V gene, CDR3 protein, CDR3 DNA. D genes are given only for firm matches. The listing skips clone size in some rows; elsewhere it reads once, few, many or a size class.

clone_size: many
j_call: TRBJ2-5
d_call: NA
v_call: TRBV20-1
cdr3_aa: CSALGSGAETQYF
cdr3_nt: TGCAGTGCCCTAGGGTCGGGGGCGGAGACCCAGTACTTC

clone_size: NA
j_call: TRBJ2-5
d_call: TRBD2
v_call: TRBV9
cdr3_aa: CASSGPIRASGSQETQYF
cdr3_nt: TGTGCCAGCAGCGGACCCATTAGGGCTAGCGGTTCTCAAGAGACCCAGTACTTC

clone_size: few
j_call: TRBJ2-5
d_call: NA
v_call: TRBV11-2
cdr3_aa: CASSLRGQLQETQYF
cdr3_nt: TGTGCCAGCAGCTTAAGAGGACAGTTACAAGAGACCCAGTACTTC

clone_size: NA
j_call: TRBJ2-7
d_call: NA
v_call: TRBV12-5
cdr3_aa: CASGTDSIYEQYF
cdr3_nt: TGTGCTAGTGGTACCGACTCCATCTACGAGCAGTACTTC

clone_size: NA
j_call: TRBJ2-7
d_call: TRBD2
v_call: TRBV20-1
cdr3_aa: CSARGTSGTSYEQYF
cdr3_nt: TGCAGTGCTAGGGGGACTAGCGGGACATCCTACGAGCAGTACTTC

clone_size: few
j_call: TRBJ2-2
d_call: NA
v_call: TRBV2
cdr3_aa: CASHLVGELFF
cdr3_nt: TGTGCCAGCCACCTGGTCGGGGAGCTGTTTTTT

clone_size: few
j_call: TRBJ1-2
d_call: TRBD1
v_call: TRBV10-3
cdr3_aa: CAPPGLTGQIGGYTF
cdr3_nt: TGTGCCCCTCCGGGGTTGACAGGGCAGATAGGTGGCTACACCTTC

clone_size: NA
j_call: TRBJ2-2
d_call: NA
v_call: TRBV14
cdr3_aa: CASSQQQSGDTGELFF
cdr3_nt: TGTGCCAGCAGCCAGCAACAGTCTGGTGACACCGGGGAGCTGTTTTTT

clone_size: NA
j_call: TRBJ2-1
d_call: TRBD2
v_call: TRBV15
cdr3_aa: CATSWGLAETYNEQFF
cdr3_nt: TGTGCCACCAGCTGGGGACTAGCGGAAACCTACAATGAGCAGTTCTTC

clone_size: NA
j_call: TRBJ2-5
d_call: TRBD2
v_call: TRBV15
cdr3_aa: CATSEAGASQETQYF
cdr3_nt: TGTGCCACCAGTGAAGCGGGAGCGAGCCAAGAGACCCAGTACTTC

clone_size: NA
j_call: TRBJ2-5
d_call: NA
v_call: TRBV3-1
cdr3_aa: CASSPAAGVDQETQYF
cdr3_nt: TGTGCCAGCAGCCCCGCGGCCGGCGTCGACCAAGAGACCCAGTACTTC

clone_size: few
j_call: TRBJ2-2
d_call: TRBD1
v_call: TRBV7-9
cdr3_aa: CASSNTGQGPGELFF
cdr3_nt: TGTGCCAGCAGCAATACGGGACAGGGGCCCGGGGAGCTGTTTTTT

clone_size: NA
j_call: TRBJ2-7
d_call: NA
v_call: TRBV9
cdr3_aa: CASSVGVGEQYF
cdr3_nt: TGTGCCAGCAGCGTAGGCGTCGGCGAGCAGTACTTC

clone_size: NA
j_call: TRBJ2-3
d_call: TRBD1
v_call: TRBV6-5
cdr3_aa: CASSYSGTASTDTQYF
cdr3_nt: TGTGCCAGCAGTTACTCAGGGACAGCTAGCACAGATACGCAGTATTTT

clone_size: NA
j_call: TRBJ2-7
d_call: NA
v_call: TRBV10-3
cdr3_aa: CAISEAINYEQYF
cdr3_nt: TGTGCCATCAGTGAGGCTATTAACTACGAGCAGTACTTC

clone_size: NA
j_call: TRBJ1-1
d_call: NA
v_call: TRBV5-1
cdr3_aa: CASSLYGEAGPEAFF
cdr3_nt: TGCGCCAGCAGCTTGTACGGGGAGGCGGGCCCTGAAGCTTTCTTT

clone_size: NA
j_call: TRBJ2-1
d_call: TRBD1
v_call: TRBV30
cdr3_aa: CAAGQGAYEQFF
cdr3_nt: TGTGCCGCGGGACAGGGGGCCTATGAGCAGTTCTTC

clone_size: few
j_call: TRBJ2-7
d_call: NA
v_call: TRBV5-6
cdr3_aa: CASSSGVWLYEQYF
cdr3_nt: TGTGCCAGCAGCTCCGGGGTCTGGTTGTACGAGCAGTACTTC

clone_size: few
j_call: TRBJ1-1
d_call: NA
v_call: TRBV20-1
cdr3_aa: CSATITGNTEAFF
cdr3_nt: TGCAGTGCTACAATCACAGGGAACACTGAAGCTTTCTTT

clone_size: few
j_call: TRBJ2-7
d_call: NA
v_call: TRBV14
cdr3_aa: CASSPLGSPLSYEQYF
cdr3_nt: TGTGCCAGCAGCCCGCTGGGCAGCCCGCTGTCCTACGAGCAGTACTTC

clone_size: few
j_call: TRBJ2-1
d_call: TRBD2
v_call: TRBV4-3
cdr3_aa: CASSQDPGLAGENEQFF
cdr3_nt: TGCGCCAGCAGCCAAGACCCGGGACTAGCGGGAGAAAATGAGCAGTTCTTC

clone_size: few
j_call: TRBJ2-3
d_call: TRBD2
v_call: TRBV7-8
cdr3_aa: CASSSSGGHNTQYF
cdr3_nt: TGTGCCAGCAGTTCTAGCGGGGGGCACAATACGCAGTATTTT

clone_size: few
j_call: TRBJ2-1
d_call: TRBD2
v_call: TRBV12-3/TRBV12-4
cdr3_aa: CASTPGLTYNEQFF
cdr3_nt: TGTGCCAGCACCCCGGGACTAACCTACAATGAGCAGTTCTTC

clone_size: NA
j_call: TRBJ2-6
d_call: NA
v_call: TRBV7-9
cdr3_aa: CASSLTVTGANVLTF
cdr3_nt: TGTGCCAGCAGCCTCACAGTAACTGGGGCCAACGTCCTGACTTTC

clone_size: many
j_call: TRBJ2-7
d_call: TRBD1
v_call: TRBV4-3
cdr3_aa: CASSQELSTGSEQYF
cdr3_nt: TGCGCCAGCAGCCAAGAATTATCGACAGGGTCGGAGCAGTACTTC

clone_size: few
j_call: TRBJ2-7
d_call: NA
v_call: TRBV24-1
cdr3_aa: CATSGRLQGSYEQYF
cdr3_nt: TGTGCCACCAGTGGTCGGTTACAGGGCTCCTACGAGCAGTACTTC

clone_size: NA
j_call: TRBJ2-1
d_call: NA
v_call: TRBV15
cdr3_aa: CATSRDPPNSYNEQFF
cdr3_nt: TGTGCCACCAGCAGAGATCCACCCAACTCCTACAATGAGCAGTTCTTC